This T cell receptor (beta chain) derives from a study of T cell responses to AZD1222 COVID-19 vaccine. Points from the study as a whole: There were repertoire samples only from the period after the peak T cell response. Spike-specific TCRs gained breadth and depth after people received two AZD1222 doses.

The method was immunoSEQ multiplex PCR; TCRdb's version includes in-frame clones alone and lacks a portion of them. The sample contains roughly 80,000 clones, approximately 90% of which appear only once. In the case of this clone: Its antigen is unknown.

Germline loops: CDR1 MNHEY, CDR2 SMNVEV (reference sequence). Trimming cost V 7 bases and J 4 bases, with 17 bases left between them. The CDR3 totals 14 residues. Specimen: peripheral blood, collected on day 0 of MenACWY control vaccination. The receptor's source is an adult in good health. V is TRBV27 and J is TRBJ2-7; D remains unclear. CDR3 bases: TGTGCCAGCACCCCCCGGGCCGGATTTTACGAGCAGTACTTC. This sequence encodes CASTPRAGFYEQYF.